A selection of T cell receptor beta chains follows, all from one sample in a study of human versus mouse CDR3 diversity and MHC coevolution. This table comes from immunoSEQ multiplex PCR, and its TCRdb copy is limited to in-frame clones, with some not included. Here the sample spans tens of thousands of clones, approximately 94% being singletons. The sample was naive CD4+ T cells from blood. The receptors stem from a person in their sixties or seventies in good health. The CDR3 runs from the conserved cysteine through the conserved F or W. D genes are given only for firm matches. A row's size may be missing; if present it is once, few, many or a size class.

TRBD1	TRBV6-1	TRBJ2-5	-	TGTGCCAGCAGTTCCCAGGGGGCCTGGGAAGAGACCCAGTACTTC	CASSSQGAWEETQYF
TRBD1	TRBV7-2	TRBJ2-7	-	TGTGCCAGCAGCCCAGGGGGACGGCGCCTAGAGCAGTACTTC	CASSPGGRRLEQYF
TRBD1	TRBV14	TRBJ2-2	-	TGTGCCAGCAGCCAAGTAGGGGGCGCGAGCACCGGGGAGCTGTTTTTT	CASSQVGGASTGELFF
-	TRBV2	TRBJ1-2	-	TGTGCCAGCAGTGGGGGGGTGTACGGCTACACCTTC	CASSGGVYGYTF
-	TRBV6-5	TRBJ1-4	-	TGTGCCAGCAGTTCATCCCTGAGAGGCGGGTTTGAAAAACTGTTTTTT	CASSSSLRGGFEKLFF
-	TRBV23-1	TRBJ1-2	once	TGCGCCAGCAGTCGCCCAAGGGGTAACTATGGCTACACCTTC	CASSRPRGNYGYTF
-	TRBV2	TRBJ1-2	-	TGTGCCAGCAGTGAGGAGGGGATCAACTATGGCTACACCTTC	CASSEEGINYGYTF
TRBD1	TRBV9	TRBJ1-3	-	TGTGCCAGCTCCTCCGGGACAGCTGGAAACACCATATATTTT	CASSSGTAGNTIYF
-	TRBV6-5	TRBJ1-2	-	TGTGCCAGCAGTTACACGTCACAGGGAACTTTCTATGGCTACACCTTC	CASSYTSQGTFYGYTF
TRBD2	TRBV5-6	TRBJ2-7	-	TGTGCCAGCAGTGGACAGGGGGCGGGACTAGCGGGAGGTTTCTACGAGCAGTACTTC	CASSGQGAGLAGGFYEQYF
TRBD2	TRBV7-7	TRBJ2-3	-	TGTGCCAGCAGCCCCGGGGGGGGCCCCAGCACAGATACGCAGTATTTT	CASSPGGGPSTDTQYF
TRBD1	TRBV5-1	TRBJ2-3	-	TGCGCCAGCAGGGAGACAGGGGGGGCCACAGATACGCAGTATTTT	CASRETGGATDTQYF
-	TRBV29-1	TRBJ2-1	-	TGCAGCGTTGAAGCCCAGGACTCCTCCTACAATGAGCAGTTCTTC	CSVEAQDSSYNEQFF
-	TRBV2	TRBJ1-6	-	TGTGCCAGCAGTGAAGTGGTGCCGGGACACCTAAATTCACCCCTCCACTTT	CASSEVVPGHLNSPLHF
TRBD2	TRBV9	TRBJ2-5	-	TGTGCCAGCAGCGTAGGAAGCATGGCGGGAGGTTTGGAGACCCAGTACTTC	CASSVGSMAGGLETQYF
-	TRBV29-1	TRBJ2-7	-	TGCAGCATCTTATCCTCCTACGAGCAGTACTTC	CSILSSYEQYF
-	TRBV5-1	TRBJ2-2	-	TGCGCCAGCAGCTTGAATAGCGGTGTAATTGACACCGGGGAGCTGTTTTTT	CASSLNSGVIDTGELFF
TRBD2	TRBV28	TRBJ2-7	-	TGTGCCAGCAGTTTACTTGCCAGCGGGAGGACCTACGAGCAGTACTTC	CASSLLASGRTYEQYF
TRBD2	TRBV10-1	TRBJ2-7	-	TGCGCCCCCTCAACGGCCCTAGCGGAGGACCTTTACGAGCAGTACTTC	CAPSTALAEDLYEQYF
TRBD2	TRBV7-8	TRBJ2-2	-	TGTGCCAGCAGCTTAGGGAGTAGCGGGAGGACCGGGGAGCTGTTTTTT	CASSLGSSGRTGELFF
TRBD1	TRBV10-1	TRBJ2-7	once	TGCGCCAGCAGTGAGTCGTTTACAGGGGACGAGCAGTACTTC	CASSESFTGDEQYF
-	TRBV6-1	TRBJ2-7	-	TGTGCCAGCAGTGGGGCCAGGTCGTCCTACGAGCAGTACTTC	CASSGARSSYEQYF
TRBD2	TRBV28	TRBJ2-7	once	TGTGCCAGCACGACTAGCGGGAGCTACGAGCAGTACTTC	CASTTSGSYEQYF
TRBD1	TRBV6-6	TRBJ1-6	-	TGTGCCAGCAGCCTCCGGGACAGGGCTGCGTCACCCCTCCACTTT	CASSLRDRAASPLHF
-	TRBV5-1	TRBJ2-7	-	TGCGCCAGCAGCTTGGTATCCAGCGGAGCGTACTACGAGCAGTACTTC	CASSLVSSGAYYEQYF
-	TRBV7-3	TRBJ2-5	-	TGTGCCAGCAGCTCCCCGACAGTAGAGACCCAGTACTTC	CASSSPTVETQYF